The entry that follows covers one T cell receptor (beta chain) sequence. No antigen is known for it. Sorting with CD45RO/CCR7/CD25/CD127/CD95/CD27 yielded naive, central memory, regulatory and stem-like memory CD4+ cells. V was clipped by 4 bases and J by 6 bases, with 15 bases between them. The germline V gene has CDR1 SNHLY and CDR2 FYNNEI. This CDR3 is built from 15 residues. This sample stems from a study of beta chain features in type 1 diabetes. Every isolated RNA sample was fully reverse transcribed, so sequencing captured expressed TCRB transcripts. Data came from immunoSEQ multiplex PCR; TCRdb stores just in-frame clones and leaves some out. The data contain a few hundred thousand clones, roughly an eighth of them singletons. Study-wide findings and caveats: PCR, the amplification step, might favor shorter templates, equally in patients and controls. In comparison with healthy donors, patients had naive, central memory and Treg TCRB repertoires that appeared more similar. Sequencing used cDNA, and cells with high TCR expression could therefore be over-represented.

The source of this sequence is a man aged 18 to 30 in good health. This chain joins TRBV2 and TRBJ2-2, with D possibly being TRBD2 (5 bases). The sample taken for sequencing was naive CD4+ T cells from blood. The CDR3 DNA sequence: TGTGCCAGCAGTGTAGGTCTCGTGGGAGCCGGGGAGCTGTTTTTT. Translated, it gives CASSVGLVGAGELFF.